Below are 20 T cell receptor beta chains sequenced from a single sample in a study of blood T cells in healthy people across ages. Together with a sample-barcoded 5' primer, a J-beta primer mix was included in a second PCR lasting about 7 to 12 cycles. TCRdb reanalysed the 5' RACE reads using MiXCR and keeps one entry per CDR3 protein. The sample yields some 940,000 distinct CDR3 sequences, under 35% seen once. The sample also formed part of further work on T cells of mothers and their children.

Source material: blood. All receptors come from a woman between 40 and 55 years old in good health.

The V call is TRBV4-1, the J call TRBJ2-1, with D possibly matching TRBD2 (6 bases). Germline CDR1 MGHRA, CDR2 YSYEKL. The CDR3 has 15 amino acids. Trimming cost V 0 bases and J 7 bases, with 13 bases left between them. CDR3 sequence reads: CASSQEGGTGNEQFF. CDR3 in DNA: TGCGCCAGCAGCCAAGAGGGGGGTACTGGGAATGAGCAGTTCTTC.

This sequence joins TRBV25-1 and TRBJ2-1, with 9 nucleotides matching TRBD1. V dropped 10 bases and J dropped 10; count of bases not matched to a gene: 11. Germline assignment: CDR1 MGHDK and CDR2 SYGVNS. CDR3 size: 13 residues. The CDR3 bases are TGTGCCACCCGACAGGACAGGGGATTCGAGCAGTTCTTC. This gives the protein CATRQDRGFEQFF.

This clonotype was seen more than once but under ten times. The CDR3 spells CASSDWEVGYTF. The CDR3, as DNA: TGTGCCAGCAGCGATTGGGAGGTCGGCTACACCTTC. The rearrangement links TRBV5-6 to TRBJ1-2; D unresolved. This CDR3 is 12 amino acids long. Germline CDR1 and CDR2: SGHDT and YYEEEE. The V end was cut by 4 bases, the J end by 8 bases, with 12 bases between. Full variable domain (missing parts from reference TRBV5-6 and TRBJ1-2): DAGVTQSPTHLIKTRGQQVTLRCSPKSGHDTVSWYQQALGQGPQFIFQYYEEEERQRGNFPDRFSGHQFPNYSSELNVNALLLGDSALYLCASSDWEVGYTFGSGTRLTVV.

This clonotype was found many times. CDR3 residues: CASRLTGLAGYTF. For the CDR3, the DNA is TGTGCCAGCAGGTTGACAGGGCTTGCTGGCTACACCTTC. This rearrangement joins TRBV12-3 or TRBV12-4 to TRBJ1-2, with TRBD1 matching over 7 bases. The CDR3 consists of 13 residues. Trimming at V came to 6 bases and at J to 7 bases, leaving 8 bases not matched to a gene.

The chain uses TRBV30 and TRBJ1-2, with D possibly matching TRBD1 (5 bases). The CDR3 loop spans 16 amino acids. Germline V gene data show CDR1 as GTSNPN and CDR2 as SVGIG (reference sequence). Trimming stripped 4 bases from V and 5 bases from J, with 23 bases between. In DNA form, the CDR3 reads TGTGCCTGGAAGGAATTGTCGACAGACTCCCCATATGGCTACACCTTC. Translated: CAWKELSTDSPYGYTF. Using reference TRBV30 and TRBJ1-2 for the parts outside the CDR3, the full variable domain is SQTIHQWPATLVQPVGSPLSLECTVEGTSNPNLYWYRQAAGRGLQLLFYSVGIGQISSEVPQNLSASRPQDRQFILSSKKLLLSDSGFYLCAWKELSTDSPYGYTFGSGTRLTVV.

This clonotype has a handful of counts. The chain recombines TRBV7-8 with TRBJ2-1; D ambiguous. Germline CDR1 and CDR2: SGHVS and FQNEAQ. V shed 1 base and J shed 3 bases, with 13 bases lying between them. This CDR3 has 16 amino acids. This CDR3 reads CASSLVGASDYNEQFF. The CDR3 DNA follows: TGTGCCAGCAGCTTAGTGGGCGCGAGCGACTACAATGAGCAGTTCTTC.

The rearrangement links TRBV5-6 to TRBJ2-3, with D perhaps matching TRBD1 (5 bases). Trimming shortened V by 10 bases and J by 1 base, and 13 bases separated the two germline ends. The CDR3 contains 13 residues. Per the germline V gene, CDR1 is SGHDT and CDR2 is YYEEEE. CDR3 nucleotides: TGTGCCGACAGTCCTGACCGCACAGATACGCAGTATTTT. Translation gives CADSPDRTDTQYF.

The chain is built from TRBV28 and TRBJ1-2; 8 bases agree with TRBD1. V shed 5 bases, J shed 5 bases, and the junction held 7 bases outside the gene matches. The CDR3 runs to 14 residues. Germline V gene data show CDR1 as MDHEN and CDR2 as SYDVKM. The chain's CDR3 is CASSPPTGVYGYTF. The CDR3 coding sequence is TGTGCCAGCAGTCCCCCGACAGGGGTGTATGGCTACACCTTC.

The rearrangement joins TRBV6-1 to TRBJ2-2; weak D call: TRBD1 (6 bases). There are 14 residues in the CDR3. V was pared by 7 bases and J by 5 bases, with 14 bases between. Germline values: CDR1 MNHNS, CDR2 SASEGT. CDR3 region: CASISNRATGELFF. Written as DNA, the CDR3 is TGTGCCAGCATCTCCAACAGGGCTACCGGGGAGCTGTTTTTT.

Notes on this clonotype: The junction shows a germline mismatch at one end, possibly a read error. J is TRBJ1-5 and V is TRBV4-1; 7 nucleotides line up with TRBD1. The germline V gene has CDR1 MGHRA and CDR2 YSYEKL. This CDR3 is 17 amino acids long. The CDR3 coding sequence is TGCGCCAGCAGCCAGGCCGGGACAGTCTATAGCAATCAGCTCCAGCATTTT. This translates into CASSQAGTVYSNQLQHF.

The rearrangement joins TRBV7-2 to TRBJ1-2; the D gene is possibly TRBD1 (5 bases). The CDR3 covers 16 residues. CDR1 SGHTA and CDR2 FQGNSA come from the germline V gene. Trimming removed 1 base from V and 8 bases from J, with 20 bases in between. Here the CDR3 DNA reads TGTGCCAGCAGCTTAGGGGGCGGGTCCCGAATCGCCGGCTACACCTTC. Translated, it gives CASSLGGGSRIAGYTF.

This chain joins TRBV9 and TRBJ1-1; D gene ambiguous. The CDR3 contains 13 residues. Germline-derived CDR1 and CDR2 are SGDLS and YYNGEE. V lost 4 bases and J lost 4, with 11 bases in between. CDR3 sequence reads: CASSLDWTTEAFF. The CDR3 DNA reads TGTGCCAGCAGCCTGGATTGGACCACTGAAGCTTTCTTT.

This clonotype was seen a single time. The V gene is TRBV28, the J gene TRBJ1-4; TRBD1 is a possible D gene (5 bases). CDR1 and CDR2 (germline): MDHEN, SYDVKM. The V end lost 6 bases, the J end lost 7 bases, and 15 bases lay between the germline ends. This CDR3 has 14 amino acids. The CDR3 sequence is CASRKGTFGEKLFF. For the CDR3, the DNA is TGTGCCAGCAGGAAGGGGACGTTCGGTGAAAAACTGTTTTTT.

This clonotype was seen a handful of times. The chain has TRBV24-1 and TRBJ2-5, with D tentatively TRBD1 (5 bases). The CDR3 has 13 residues. Germline CDR1 KGHDR, CDR2 SFDVKD. V lost 0 bases and J lost 5, with 6 bases in between. CDR3 DNA: TGTGCCACCAGTGATTTGCCAGGGGAGACCCAGTACTTC. It translates to CATSDLPGETQYF.

The V call is TRBV12-3 or TRBV12-4, the J call TRBJ2-5; 8 nucleotides match TRBD1. This CDR3 is built from 14 residues. V lost 6 bases to trimming and J lost 5 bases; unmatched junction nucleotides: 8. The CDR3 region is CASSLRTGMETQYF. The CDR3 DNA follows: TGTGCCAGCAGCTTACGGACAGGGATGGAGACCCAGTACTTC.

This clonotype was counted many times. The V call is TRBV10-3, the J call TRBJ2-6, with 12 nucleotides matching TRBD1. This CDR3 is built from 18 residues. Unmatched junction bases numbered 8, after V lost 5 bases and J lost 3 bases. The germline V gene encodes CDR1 ENHRY and CDR2 SYGVKD. The chain's CDR3 is CAISYSGTGGYGANVLTF. The CDR3 nucleotides read TGTGCCATCAGTTACTCCGGGACAGGGGGCTATGGGGCCAACGTCCTGACTTTC.

V usage is TRBV6-5 and J usage is TRBJ1-1, with 8 bases matching TRBD1. J lost 0 bases, V lost 6 bases, and 6 bases had no gene match. The CDR3 has 15 amino acids. Germline V gene data show CDR1 as MNHEY and CDR2 as SVGAGI. CDR3: CASSEGRGLNTEAFF. The CDR3 DNA sequence: TGTGCCAGCAGCGAAGGCAGGGGGCTGAACACTGAAGCTTTCTTT.

This chain links TRBV5-1 with TRBJ2-6; weak D call: TRBD1 (5 bases). Trimming stripped 3 bases from V and 0 bases from J, with 10 bases between. Germline assignment: CDR1 SGHRS and CDR2 YFSETQ. This CDR3 has 16 residues. In nucleotides, the CDR3 is TGCGCCAGCAGCTCGACAGTCTTCTCTGGGGCCAACGTCCTGACTTTC. This encodes CASSSTVFSGANVLTF.

Details on this clonotype: Germline and junction disagree at one end, which may indicate a read error. The rearrangement links TRBV7-8 to TRBJ2-5; D uncertain. The CDR3 is 13 amino acids. Germline V gene sequence: CDR1 SGHVS, CDR2 FQNEAQ. The CDR3 reads CAGSSYGNRTQYF. In DNA, the CDR3 is TGTGCCGGCAGCTCGTACGGCAACAGGACCCAGTACTTC.

This chain joins TRBV9 and TRBJ2-1; 11 bases line up with TRBD1. The trim removed 4 bases at V and 2 bases at J, leaving 8 bases unmatched. CDR3 length equals 17 residues. Germline V gene lookup returns CDR1 SGDLS and CDR2 YYNGEE. CDR3 amino acids: CASSPTGQGATYNEQFF. The CDR3 DNA is TGTGCCAGCAGCCCTACCGGACAGGGGGCGACCTACAATGAGCAGTTCTTC.